The present TCR beta chain was sequenced within a study of OX40 agonist ivuxolimab in advanced cancers. Any history of autoimmune disease or systemic immunosuppression disqualified patients. V was clipped by 5 bases and J by 5 bases, with 23 bases between them. The CDR3 sequence is 17 residues long. CDR1 is LNHDA and CDR2 is SQIVND in the germline V gene (reference sequence). Clones were read by immunoSEQ multiplex PCR, and TCRdb kept only the in-frame ones, dropping some. The repertoire has 80,000 or so clones, 85% to 90% of them found once; the top ten carry roughly 8%. The sequence came from an adult with an advanced solid tumor such as melanoma, head and neck, liver or kidney cancer. This sequence joins TRBV19 and TRBJ2-3, with a possible D match to TRBD1 (6 bases). Material: CD4+ or CD8+ T cells sorted from blood, obtained in a trial of the OX40 agonist ivuxolimab. CDR3 residues: CASSARDMNLRGDTQYF. CDR3 coding DNA: TGTGCCAGTAGTGCCCGGGACATGAATCTGAGGGGAGATACGCAGTATTTT.